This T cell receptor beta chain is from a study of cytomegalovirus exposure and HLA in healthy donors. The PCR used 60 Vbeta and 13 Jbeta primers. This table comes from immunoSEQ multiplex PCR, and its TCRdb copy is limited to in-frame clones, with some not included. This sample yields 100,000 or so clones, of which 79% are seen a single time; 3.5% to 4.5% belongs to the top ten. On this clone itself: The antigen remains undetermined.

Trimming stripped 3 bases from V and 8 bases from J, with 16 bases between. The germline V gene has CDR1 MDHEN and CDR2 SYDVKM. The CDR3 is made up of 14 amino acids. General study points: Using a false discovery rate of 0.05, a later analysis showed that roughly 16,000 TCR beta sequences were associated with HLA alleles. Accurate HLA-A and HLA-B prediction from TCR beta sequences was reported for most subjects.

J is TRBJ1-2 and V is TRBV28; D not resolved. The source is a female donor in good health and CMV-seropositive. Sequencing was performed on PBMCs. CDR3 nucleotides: TGTGCCAGCAGTTTCGGCGGAGGCTCTGGGGGCTACACCTTC. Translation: CASSFGGGSGGYTF.